This TCR beta chain was recovered during a study of T cell responses to AZD1222 COVID-19 vaccine. Germline CDR1 SNHLY, CDR2 FYNNEI. Trimming cost V 5 bases and J 5 bases; bases outside gene matches: 7. The CDR3 consists of 15 residues. The table came from immunoSEQ multiplex PCR; TCRdb's copy has only in-frame clones and leaves some out. Of 100,000 or so clones detected, 80% to 90% appear once; the ten largest clones hold just under 6.5%. This specimen was peripheral blood, taken on day 0 of AZD1222 vaccination. This sequence was found in an adult in good health. This chain uses TRBV2 with TRBJ2-3, with 10 bases matching TRBD1. CDR3 nucleotide sequence: TGTGCCAGCAGTTCAACGACAGGGGGCAGAGATACGCAGTATTTT. The encoded protein is CASSSTTGGRDTQYF.